These 11 T cell receptor beta chains were sequenced from one sample in a study of blood T cell repertoires in COVID-19 (dated by TCRdb to the early 2020s). The protocol used for the library was the immunoSEQ multiplex PCR assay. Not all clones reach the TCRdb copy of this immuneACCESS table, which keeps in-frame sequences only. Checked studies attribute under half of the gap to unresolved V genes and leave the rest unexplained. Present in this sample are around 310,000 clones, roughly 90% of which were seen just once. In total, the top ten clones hold roughly 1% of the sample. The sample was peripheral blood. The receptors come from a woman aged 40 to 55 with COVID-19, enrolled during active disease.

The J gene is TRBJ2-1, the V gene TRBV5-1; no reliable D call. The length of the CDR3 is 14 residues. The germline gives CDR1 SGHRS, CDR2 YFSETQ. Trimming took 0 bases from V and 8 from J, leaving 12 bases between them. CDR3 loop: CASSLAAPADEQFF. As DNA, the CDR3 is TGCGCCAGCAGCTTGGCGGCCCCGGCGGATGAGCAGTTCTTC.

This chain connects TRBV5-1 to TRBJ1-2; 7 nucleotides line up with TRBD1. The CDR3 loop spans 12 amino acids. The germline V gene encodes CDR1 SGHRS and CDR2 YFSETQ. Unmatched junction bases numbered 8, after V lost 7 bases and J lost 8 bases. The CDR3 loop is CASFEGAGGYTF. CDR3 sequence (DNA): TGCGCCAGCTTCGAGGGGGCAGGAGGCTACACCTTC.

The CDR3: CASSFGSFNSPLHF. CDR3 bases: TGTGCCAGCAGTTTCGGGAGCTTTAACTCACCCCTCCACTTT. The V and J genes are TRBV28 and TRBJ1-6; D gene unclear. Looked up from germline, CDR1 is MDHEN and CDR2 is SYDVKM. The CDR3 spans 14 residues. Trimming shortened V by 3 bases and J by 10 bases, and 13 bases separated the two germline ends.

The chain joins TRBV24-1 to TRBJ2-3; 9 bases fit TRBD1. There are 17 residues in the CDR3. The junction had 13 bases not matched to a gene; V was cut back by 5 bases and J by 5 bases. Germline CDR1 reads KGHDR; CDR2 reads SFDVKD. CDR3 coding DNA: TGTGCCACCAGTGCCCGCTCACGGGACAGGGTAGGAGATACGCAGTATTTT. Protein sequence: CATSARSRDRVGDTQYF.

This chain joins TRBV7-2 and TRBJ2-7; 11 bases fit TRBD1. The CDR3 length is 15 residues. Germline V gene lookup returns CDR1 SGHTA and CDR2 FQGNSA. Trimming took 1 base from V and 4 from J; bases not matched to a gene: 3. The CDR3 DNA reads TGTGCCAGCAGCTTAGGGGGGACAGGGGGATACGAGCAGTACTTC. This sequence encodes CASSLGGTGGYEQYF.

This clone was picked up a small number of times. This chain joins TRBV2 and TRBJ2-7, with TRBD2 matching 10 bases. Germline V lookup: CDR1 SNHLY, CDR2 FYNNEI. CDR3 size: 16 residues. J was trimmed by 3 bases and V by 8 bases; bases with no gene match: 13. The CDR3 spells CASEKGGLAGDYEQYF. CDR3 nucleotide sequence: TGTGCCAGCGAAAAGGGGGGGCTAGCGGGAGACTACGAGCAGTACTTC.

The chain couples TRBV7-4 to TRBJ1-3, with D hard to call. This CDR3 contains 16 residues. From germline, CDR1 is SGHVT and CDR2 SQSDAQ. The V gene lost 1 base and the J gene lost 0 bases, with 10 bases spanning the gap. In DNA, the CDR3 is TGTGCCAGCAGCTTAGAAGGCAGGAACTCTGGAAACACCATATATTTT. The encoded protein is CASSLEGRNSGNTIYF.

The genes are TRBV7-3 and TRBJ2-1; 7 bases agree with TRBD1. CDR3 length equals 13 residues. Trimming took 7 bases from V and 9 from J; bases not matched to a gene: 9. Germline V gene lookup returns CDR1 SGHTA and CDR2 FQGTGA. The CDR3 reads CASKGQGEGEQFF. The CDR3 bases are TGTGCCAGCAAGGGGCAGGGGGAAGGTGAGCAGTTCTTC.

The chain links TRBV2 to TRBJ1-6; D remains unclear. The V gene's germline CDR1 is SNHLY and CDR2 FYNNEI. CDR3 length: 15 residues. Trimming took 4 bases from V and 6 from J, leaving 13 bases between them. The CDR3 here is CASSVLGESNSPLHF. The DNA of the CDR3 is TGTGCCAGCAGTGTCCTCGGGGAAAGTAATTCACCCCTCCACTTT. Drawing the rest from reference TRBV2 and TRBJ1-6, the complete variable domain is EPEVTQTPSHQVTQMGQEVILRCVPISNHLYFYWYRQILGQKVEFLVSFYNNEISEKSEIFDDQFSVERPDGSNFTLKIRSTKLEDSAMYFCASSVLGESNSPLHFGNGTRLTVT.

CDR3 sequence reads: CASSWRFGRYEQYF. CDR3 sequence (DNA): TGTGCCAGCAGCTGGAGGTTTGGACGATACGAGCAGTACTTC. The gene calls are TRBV5-6 and TRBJ2-7; D may be TRBD2 (5 bases). This CDR3 contains 14 residues. Trimming took 3 bases from V and 4 from J, leaving 14 bases between them. Germline V CDR1 and CDR2: SGHDT, YYEEEE.

The genes are TRBV27 and TRBJ1-4; a possible D gene is TRBD1 (5 bases). This CDR3 comprises 18 residues. Trimming left V 5 bases short and J 0 bases short, with 19 bases between. Germline CDR1 reads MNHEY; CDR2 reads SMNVEV (reference sequence). The CDR3 protein is CASSPWGGRSATNEKLFF. As DNA, the CDR3 is TGTGCCAGCAGTCCCTGGGGGGGTAGGAGTGCAACTAATGAAAAACTGTTTTTT. Complete variable domain (other parts from reference TRBV27 and TRBJ1-4): EAQVTQNPRYLITVTGKKLTVTCSQNMNHEYMSWYRQDPGLGLRQIYYSMNVEVTDKGDVPEGYKVSRKEKRNFPLILESPSPNQTSLYFCASSPWGGRSATNEKLFFGSGTQLSVL.